These 27 T cell receptor beta chains were sequenced from one sample in a study of T cell responses to AZD1222 COVID-19 vaccine. Sequencing was performed with immunoSEQ multiplex PCR; in TCRdb, only in-frame clones are kept and a portion is missing. The sample has approximately 130,000 clones, roughly 93% seen once. The material was peripheral blood, obtained on day 0 of AZD1222 vaccination. All receptors come from an adult in good health.

This chain connects TRBV15 to TRBJ1-1; D possibly corresponds to TRBD1 (5 bases). Trimming left V 0 bases short and J 4 bases short, with 12 bases between. CDR1 and CDR2 (germline): LNHNV, YYDKDF (reference sequence). The CDR3 extends over 15 amino acids. CDR3 protein: CATSRDLGTGTEAFF. In DNA form, the CDR3 reads TGTGCCACCAGCAGAGATTTGGGGACGGGCACTGAAGCTTTCTTT.

The chain has TRBV5-5 and TRBJ2-2; D remains ambiguous. CDR1 is SGHKS, CDR2 YYEKEE, per germline (reference sequence). CDR3 length: 14 residues. V was clipped by 0 bases and J by 0 bases, with 3 bases between them. Here the CDR3 DNA reads TGTGCCAGCAGCTTGGTACCGAACACCGGGGAGCTGTTTTTT. Translated, it gives CASSLVPNTGELFF.

The CDR3: CASSPDRVTEAFF. DNA for the CDR3: TGTGCCAGCAGTCCGGACAGGGTCACTGAAGCTTTCTTT. This sequence joins TRBV6-5 and TRBJ1-1; 8 bases fit TRBD1. Trimming took 5 bases from V and 4 from J; bases not matched to a gene: 3. Germline values: CDR1 MNHEY, CDR2 SVGAGI. CDR3 length: 13 amino acids.

This clone was observed a handful of times. The chain has TRBV18 and TRBJ1-2, with 9 bases lining up with TRBD1. CDR1 is KGHSH and CDR2 is LQKENI in the germline V gene. V shed 0 bases and J 6 bases; nucleotides not matched to a gene: 8. The CDR3 spans 16 residues. DNA for the CDR3: TGTGCCAGCTCACCACCTGGAACAGGGGGCGTCGATGGCTACACCTTC. It specifies CASSPPGTGGVDGYTF.

The V call is TRBV6-5, the J call TRBJ1-2, with a weak D call TRBD1 (5 bases). Trimming pared 5 bases from V and 9 bases from J, leaving 13 bases between. This CDR3 contains 12 residues. The germline gives CDR1 MNHEY, CDR2 SVGAGI. CDR3: CASSKGRESYTF. The DNA for the CDR3 is TGTGCCAGCAGTAAGGGGCGTGAGAGCTACACCTTC.

The J gene is TRBJ1-4, the V gene TRBV12-3 or TRBV12-4, with D perhaps TRBD1 (6 bases). The CDR3 spans 13 residues. With 5 bases removed from V and 2 bases from J, the gap between germline ends came to 6 bases. The CDR3 sequence is CASSQGTNEKLFF. The CDR3 bases are TGTGCCAGCAGTCAGGGGACTAATGAAAAACTGTTTTTT.

V usage is TRBV12-3 or TRBV12-4 and J usage is TRBJ2-5; tentatively, D is TRBD1 (6 bases). Trimming took 6 bases from V and 7 from J, leaving 15 bases between them. CDR3 length: 13 residues. The CDR3 DNA reads TGTGCCAGCAGCCCAGGGGACGACGCGACCCAGTACTTC. Translating gives CASSPGDDATQYF.

The V call is TRBV5-4, the J call TRBJ2-7; 9 positions match TRBD2. The CDR3 is made up of 16 amino acids. In germline, CDR1 is SGHNT, CDR2 YYREEE (reference sequence). With V trimmed by 4 bases and J by 0 bases, 8 bases remained unmatched. CDR3 amino acids: CASSPTGSGSSYEQYF. The CDR3 DNA follows: TGTGCCAGCAGCCCAACCGGTAGCGGGAGCTCCTACGAGCAGTACTTC. Together with reference TRBV5-4 and TRBJ2-7, the CDR3 gives the full variable domain: ETGVTQSPTHLIKTRGQQVTLRCSSQSGHNTVSWYQQALGQGPQFIFQYYREEENGRGNFPPRFSGLQFPNYSSELNVNALELDDSALYLCASSPTGSGSSYEQYFGPGTRLTVT.

The V gene is TRBV5-1, the J gene TRBJ1-1; the D is unclear. V lost 1 base and J 1 base, leaving 8 bases between the germline ends. This CDR3 region has 14 residues. CDR1 is SGHRS and CDR2 is YFSETQ in the germline V gene. CDR3 bases: TGCGCCAGCAGCTTGCCTTTGGGGAACACTGAAGCTTTCTTT. The encoded protein is CASSLPLGNTEAFF.

The V gene is TRBV5-8, the J gene TRBJ1-6; 7 positions match TRBD1. Trimming removed 4 bases from V and 8 bases from J; junction bases left unmatched: 6. The CDR3 covers 14 residues. Germline V gene sequence: CDR1 SGHTS, CDR2 YDEGEE. CDR3 sequence (DNA): TGTGCCAGCAGCCCGACAGGGATACATTCACCCCTCCACTTT. Translation gives CASSPTGIHSPLHF.

V usage is TRBV9 and J usage is TRBJ1-2; no clear D. Germline V lookup: CDR1 SGDLS, CDR2 YYNGEE. There are 15 residues in the CDR3. The germline V and J ends were trimmed by 0 bases and 0 bases, with 9 bases remaining between them. CDR3 sequence (DNA): TGTGCCAGCAGCGTAGGGCAGGCAGCTAACTATGGCTACACCTTC. The encoded protein is CASSVGQAANYGYTF.

The rearrangement joins TRBV11-2 to TRBJ1-2; maybe TRBD1 (5 bases). The V gene's germline CDR1 is SGHAT and CDR2 FQNNGV. CDR3 length: 14 residues. V was cut by 5 bases and J by 1 base, with 11 bases left in between. CDR3 DNA: TGTGCCAGCAGCCCCCGGACAAATAACTATGGCTACACCTTC. It translates to CASSPRTNNYGYTF.

This chain connects TRBV5-1 to TRBJ1-2, with 7 positions matching TRBD1. The CDR3 is 12 residues long. CDR1 and CDR2 from the germline V gene are SGHRS and YFSETQ. The V and J ends lost 4 bases and 8 bases, in that order; junction bases with no gene match: 5. The CDR3 nucleotides read TGCGCCAGCAGCCAAGGACAGGTCGGCTACACCTTC. Its translation is CASSQGQVGYTF.

V gene TRBV7-9 combines with J gene TRBJ1-1; 7 bases align to TRBD1. V shed 5 bases, J shed 11 bases, and the junction held 5 bases outside the gene matches. CDR3 length: 11 amino acids. Germline CDR1 is SEHNR and CDR2 is FQNEAQ (reference sequence). This chain's CDR3 is CASSRDSGAFF. The DNA for the CDR3 is TGTGCCAGCAGCCGGGACAGTGGCGCTTTCTTT.

The chain joins TRBV28 to TRBJ1-2, with 7 bases aligning to TRBD1. From germline, CDR1 is MDHEN and CDR2 SYDVKM. The CDR3 extends over 12 amino acids. V gave up 8 bases and J gave up 4 bases; unmatched junction bases: 4. CDR3 nucleotide sequence: TGTGCCAGCCGAAGGACAGGCTATGGCTACACCTTC. Translating it yields CASRRTGYGYTF.

The chain uses TRBV28 and TRBJ2-1, with TRBD1 identical over 11 bases. Germline-derived CDR1 and CDR2 are MDHEN and SYDVKM. CDR3 size: 15 residues. J was trimmed by 7 bases and V by 5 bases; bases with no gene match: 7. In DNA, the CDR3 is TGTGCCAGCAGTCCAAGGGACAGGGGGATGAATGAGCAGTTCTTC. As protein: CASSPRDRGMNEQFF.

The V gene is TRBV7-3, the J gene TRBJ2-1; tentative D call: TRBD2 (5 bases). Germline values: CDR1 SGHTA, CDR2 FQGTGA. Between the trimmed V and J ends, which lost 2 bases and 3 bases, there was a span of 11 bases. The CDR3 is 15 amino acids. The chain's CDR3 is CASSLEGVVYNEQFF. The CDR3 DNA reads as TGTGCCAGCAGCTTAGAGGGAGTTGTCTACAATGAGCAGTTCTTC.

This chain connects TRBV5-4 to TRBJ2-7, with TRBD2 matching 7 bases. Germline assignment: CDR1 SGHNT and CDR2 YYREEE (reference sequence). The V and J ends lost 3 bases and 2 bases, in that order; junction bases with no gene match: 8. The length of the CDR3 is 15 residues. CDR3: CASSSGKAGAYEQYF. CDR3 coding DNA: TGTGCCAGCAGCTCCGGAAAGGCGGGAGCCTACGAGCAGTACTTC.

To note about this clone: This same CDR3 is encoded by further DNA sequences in the sample. The chain employs TRBV29-1 and TRBJ1-5, with TRBD1 as a possible D gene (6 bases). The V end lost 4 bases, the J end lost 1 base, and 8 bases lay between the germline ends. CDR1 and CDR2 from the germline V gene are SQVTM and ANQGSEA. This CDR3 is built from 13 residues. The CDR3 sequence is CSVGQGSNQPQHF. CDR3 DNA: TGCAGCGTTGGGCAGGGGAGCAATCAGCCCCAGCATTTT.

CDR3 bases: TGTGCCAGCAAAGGCGGAGGGGGCACCTACAATGAGCAGTTCTTC. Its translation is CASKGGGGTYNEQFF. V usage is TRBV28 and J usage is TRBJ2-1; weak D call: TRBD1 (7 bases). Per germline, CDR1 MDHEN and CDR2 SYDVKM. The ends were cut back, 7 bases at V and 2 bases at J, with 15 bases in the middle. The CDR3 loop spans 15 amino acids.

The chain uses TRBV28 and TRBJ1-4; D is perhaps TRBD1 (6 bases). The CDR3 spans 13 residues. Trimming left V 8 bases short and J 7 bases short, with 14 bases between. Germline assignment: CDR1 MDHEN and CDR2 SYDVKM. The DNA of the CDR3 is TGTGCCAGCGGTGAACAGGGCAGTGAAAAACTGTTTTTT. Translation: CASGEQGSEKLFF.

The chain has TRBV6-5 and TRBJ2-1; tentative D call: TRBD1 (5 bases). V shed 6 bases and J shed 0 bases, with 12 bases lying between them. The length of the CDR3 is 15 residues. Germline lookup yields CDR1 MNHEY and CDR2 SVGAGI. CDR3 nucleotides: TGTGCCAGCAGCCCACAGGTCTTCTCCTACAATGAGCAGTTCTTC. Residues: CASSPQVFSYNEQFF.

In the case of this clone: This specimen includes other DNA sequences encoding the same CDR3. The chain employs TRBV7-9 and TRBJ1-5; D is unresolved. The germline V gene encodes CDR1 SEHNR and CDR2 FQNEAQ (reference sequence). Trimming removed 3 bases from V and 4 bases from J, with 4 bases in between. The CDR3 runs 12 residues. Written as DNA, the CDR3 is TGTGCCAGCAGCTTTGGGAATCAGCCCCAGCATTTT. Amino acids: CASSFGNQPQHF. Variable domain in full (rest from reference TRBV7-9 and TRBJ1-5): DTGVSQNPRHKITKRGQNVTFRCDPISEHNRLYWYRQTLGQGPEFLTYFQNEAQLEKSRLLSDRFSAERPKGSFSTLEIQRTEQGDSAMYLCASSFGNQPQHFGDGTRLSIL.

V and J are TRBV27 and TRBJ2-7; D call uncertain. The germline gives CDR1 MNHEY, CDR2 SMNVEV (reference sequence). The V end lost 3 bases, the J end lost 6 bases, and 3 bases lay between the germline ends. The length of the CDR3 is 10 residues. CDR3 sequence: CASSLVEQYF. CDR3 coding DNA: TGTGCCAGCAGTTTGGTCGAGCAGTACTTC.

The chain employs TRBV9 and TRBJ2-1, with 14 bases identical to TRBD2. The germline V gene has CDR1 SGDLS and CDR2 YYNGEE. The CDR3 length is 17 residues. V trimming: 3 bases; J trimming: 5 bases; junction bases outside the gene matches: 7. Here the CDR3 reads CASSGSRLAGGDNEQFF. CDR3 nucleotide sequence: TGTGCCAGCAGCGGGAGTAGACTAGCGGGAGGGGACAATGAGCAGTTCTTC.

The rearrangement uses TRBV20-1 and TRBJ2-1; D is perhaps TRBD2 (6 bases). Trimming pared 3 bases from V and 14 bases from J, leaving 14 bases between. The germline V gene has CDR1 DFQATT and CDR2 SNEGSKA (reference sequence). The CDR3 extends over 11 amino acids. This chain's CDR3 is CSARPAGGEFF. CDR3 nucleotides: TGCAGTGCTAGGCCCGCGGGCGGGGAGTTCTTC.

The chain employs TRBV7-3 and TRBJ2-1; either TRBD1 or TRBD2 may supply D (5 bases each). This CDR3 has 12 residues. Germline assignment: CDR1 SGHTA and CDR2 FQGTGA. Trimming cost V 0 bases and J 11 bases, with 8 bases left between them. CDR3 nucleotides: TGTGCCAGCAGCTTAACGCCGGGGCAGCAGTTCTTC. This codes for CASSLTPGQQFF.